The clone carrying this T cell receptor beta chain was observed a handful of times. This sample stems from a study of TIL therapy for anti-PD-1-resistant metastatic lung cancer. As for the study in general: Patients then received nivolumab; progressors got lymphodepletion, TIL and IL-2. A few tumors were EGFR-mutant and two were ALK-rearranged.

The germline CDR1 and CDR2 sequences are MNHEY and SVGAGI. The CDR3 is 14 residues long. The ends were cut back, 1 base at V and 1 base at J, with 7 bases in the middle. Stated time point: pre-treatment sample, taken before nivolumab and TIL therapy. Stage 4 NSCLC adults joined between late 2017 and January 2020. The immunoSEQ assay was v3. Measured with immunoSEQ multiplex PCR; TCRdb has only the in-frame clones, and not every one. The sample comprises fewer than 65,000 clones, 75% to 90% of which are singletons, and about 2.7% rests with the top ten. V gene TRBV6-5 combines with J gene TRBJ2-5; possibly TRBD2 for D (5 bases). The starting material was blood, obtained at baseline. This TCR was recovered from a person aged 25-80 years with non-small cell lung cancer. Here the CDR3 DNA reads TGTGCCAGCAGTTACTGGGAGTCCCAAGAGACCCAGTACTTC. Protein sequence: CASSYWESQETQYF.